These 26 T cell receptor beta chains originate from one sample sequenced in a study of monozygotic twins with inflammatory bowel disease. TCRdb reprocessed the 5' RACE reads, keeping one entry per CDR3 protein, no DNA. This sample's table has 95,000 to 110,000 distinct CDR3 sequences. Sequencing was performed on blood. The receptor set was obtained from a human donor with ulcerative colitis or Crohn's disease, or a healthy co-twin of an affected twin (not recorded which).

CDR3 region: CASSFGRGPTSTDTQYF. The chain has TRBV7-3 and TRBJ2-3; TCRdb's D gene call, TRBD1, goes unchecked for lack of DNA. CDR3 length equals 17 residues. The germline CDR1 and CDR2 sequences are SGHTA and FQGTGA. Full variable domain (remainder filled in from reference TRBV7-3 and TRBJ2-3): GAGVSQTPSNKVTEKGKYVELRCDPISGHTALYWYRQSLGQGPEFLIYFQGTGAADDSGLPNDRFFAVRPEGSVSTLKIQRTERGDSAVYLCASSFGRGPTSTDTQYFGPGTRLTVL.

The chain is built from TRBV5-1 and TRBJ1-1; TCRdb outputs TRBD1, but without DNA this stays unchecked. The CDR3 contains 16 residues. Germline V gene sequence: CDR1 SGHRS, CDR2 YFSETQ. CDR3 sequence reads: CASSLEAGRMNTEAFF.

The V and J genes are TRBV7-2 and TRBJ2-1; TCRdb outputs TRBD2, but without DNA this stays unchecked. The CDR3 has 15 residues. Germline CDR1 SGHTA, CDR2 FQGNSA. CDR3 region: CASSRRTSSYNEQFF.

The chain links TRBV11-3 to TRBJ2-7; lacking DNA, the TRBD1 call made by TCRdb goes unchecked. CDR1 is SGHNT and CDR2 is YENEEA in the germline V gene. The CDR3 totals 15 residues. The CDR3 here is CASSLGQGVSYEQYF.

V gene TRBV27 combines with J gene TRBJ2-1; TCRdb reports TRBD2, a call that lacks DNA to check it against. Germline V gene data show CDR1 as MNHEY and CDR2 as SMNVEV (reference sequence). CDR3 size: 13 residues. CDR3 protein: CASSLKLAGEQFF.

The rearrangement links TRBV6-6 to TRBJ2-5. Per the germline V gene, CDR1 is MNHNY and CDR2 is SVGAGI (reference sequence). The CDR3 is 14 residues long. The CDR3 sequence is CASQKERSQETQYF.

The rearrangement joins TRBV28 to TRBJ2-1. Germline V gene sequence: CDR1 MDHEN, CDR2 SYDVKM. This CDR3 is built from 13 residues. The CDR3 is CASSLRIYNEQFF.

V gene TRBV7-2 combines with J gene TRBJ2-7; with no DNA, the TCRdb D assignment of TRBD2 cannot be verified. The CDR3 length is 21 residues. The V gene's germline CDR1 is SGHTA and CDR2 FQGNSA. The CDR3 loop is CASSSGGWRGHYVVSPYEQYF.

The chain has TRBV29-1 and TRBJ1-3; there is no DNA to check the TCRdb D call of TRBD1. The length of the CDR3 is 15 residues. Per germline, CDR1 SQVTM and CDR2 ANQGSEA. The CDR3 loop reads CSGRTGGRSGNTIYF.

The chain is built from TRBV5-1 and TRBJ1-5. CDR3 length: 17 amino acids. CDR1 and CDR2 (germline): SGHRS, YFSETQ. The CDR3 loop is CASSLFFTGGPGQPQHF.

V is TRBV7-2 and J is TRBJ1-5; the D call of TRBD1 rests on TCRdb alone, since no DNA is present to check it. CDR3 length equals 16 residues. CDR1 is SGHTA and CDR2 is FQGNSA in the germline V gene. The CDR3 is CASSAQTGWDNQPQHF.

V usage is TRBV4-3 and J usage is TRBJ2-5; the D call of TRBD2 rests on TCRdb alone, since no DNA is present to check it. Per germline, CDR1 LGHNA and CDR2 YSLEER. The CDR3 consists of 15 residues. Here the CDR3 reads CASSQDPSGAETQYF.

The chain couples TRBV7-2 to TRBJ2-1. The CDR3 consists of 15 residues. The V gene's germline CDR1 is SGHTA and CDR2 FQGNSA. The CDR3 sequence: CASSLGRVLRDEQFF.

The chain uses TRBV7-2 and TRBJ2-7; TCRdb's D call, TRBD1, is unchecked because there is no DNA. Germline values: CDR1 SGHTA, CDR2 FQGNSA. The CDR3 contains 15 residues. CDR3 protein: CASSQGAGVYYEQYF.

This rearrangement joins TRBV5-6 to TRBJ1-5; TCRdb lists TRBD1, though no DNA is available to test this call. Looked up from germline, CDR1 is SGHDT and CDR2 is YYEEEE. The CDR3 consists of 14 residues. CDR3 in amino acids: CASSLGTGGQPQHF. The entire variable domain, with the rest obtained from reference TRBV5-6 and TRBJ1-5, is as follows: DAGVTQSPTHLIKTRGQQVTLRCSPKSGHDTVSWYQQALGQGPQFIFQYYEEEERQRGNFPDRFSGHQFPNYSSELNVNALLLGDSALYLCASSLGTGGQPQHFGDGTRLSIL.

The rearrangement joins TRBV5-1 to TRBJ2-3; checking the TCRdb D call of TRBD2 is not possible without DNA. Germline V gives CDR1 SGHRS, CDR2 YFSETQ. The CDR3 spans 16 residues. The CDR3 here is CASSLEGRGRTDTQYF.

This chain joins TRBV25-1 and TRBJ1-4. The germline V gene encodes CDR1 MGHDK and CDR2 SYGVNS. The CDR3 sequence is 16 residues long. CDR3 residues: CASSDLAKGHNEKLFF. The full variable domain, its missing parts supplied by reference TRBV25-1 and TRBJ1-4, is EADIYQTPRYLVIGTGKKITLECSQTMGHDKMYWYQQDPGMELHLIHYSYGVNSTEKGDLSSESTVSRIRTEHFPLTLESARPSHTSQYLCASSDLAKGHNEKLFFGSGTQLSVL.

This sequence joins TRBV7-2 and TRBJ1-2. The CDR3 covers 16 residues. Germline V gene sequence: CDR1 SGHTA, CDR2 FQGNSA. The CDR3 region is CASSLVVAANNYGYTF.

The genes are TRBV4-3 and TRBJ2-3; the TCRdb D gene call, TRBD2, has no DNA to confirm it. The germline gives CDR1 LGHNA, CDR2 YSLEER. The CDR3 consists of 19 residues. The CDR3 is CASSQDPYISGGSDDTQYF.

The rearrangement links TRBV25-1 to TRBJ1-2; with no DNA, the TCRdb D assignment of TRBD1 cannot be verified. The CDR3 length is 13 residues. CDR1 and CDR2 from the germline V gene are MGHDK and SYGVNS. The CDR3 loop reads CASSTGTFYGYTF.

This chain connects TRBV5-1 to TRBJ2-3; the D call of TRBD1 rests on TCRdb alone, since no DNA is present to check it. The germline CDR1 and CDR2 sequences are SGHRS and YFSETQ. The CDR3 totals 16 residues. The CDR3 spells CASSLAWGNVADTQYF.

The chain has TRBV4-3 and TRBJ1-6; TCRdb selects TRBD1, and the lack of DNA leaves this call unchecked. CDR3 length: 16 residues. The germline V gene encodes CDR1 LGHNA and CDR2 YSLEER. The CDR3 sequence is CASNSRGSSYNSPLHF.

The gene calls are TRBV14 and TRBJ2-4; TCRdb selects TRBD1, and the lack of DNA leaves this call unchecked. Per germline, CDR1 SGHDN and CDR2 FVKESK. This CDR3 contains 13 residues. The CDR3 here is CASSQGRGGIQYF.

CDR3 protein: CASSSNTPLGIEQFF. This chain connects TRBV7-2 to TRBJ2-1; as DNA is missing, the TRBD1 call by TCRdb cannot be tested. The CDR3 totals 15 residues. In germline, CDR1 is SGHTA, CDR2 FQGNSA.

The genes are TRBV9 and TRBJ2-3; TCRdb indicates TRBD2, and absent DNA this call remains unverified. The CDR3 extends over 16 amino acids. Per germline, CDR1 SGDLS and CDR2 YYNGEE. The CDR3: CASSPREGSFTDTQYF.

The chain employs TRBV6-2 or TRBV6-3 and TRBJ2-1. CDR1 and CDR2 (germline): MNHEY, SVGEGT. The CDR3 runs to 11 residues. CDR3 loop: CASSYFYEQFF.